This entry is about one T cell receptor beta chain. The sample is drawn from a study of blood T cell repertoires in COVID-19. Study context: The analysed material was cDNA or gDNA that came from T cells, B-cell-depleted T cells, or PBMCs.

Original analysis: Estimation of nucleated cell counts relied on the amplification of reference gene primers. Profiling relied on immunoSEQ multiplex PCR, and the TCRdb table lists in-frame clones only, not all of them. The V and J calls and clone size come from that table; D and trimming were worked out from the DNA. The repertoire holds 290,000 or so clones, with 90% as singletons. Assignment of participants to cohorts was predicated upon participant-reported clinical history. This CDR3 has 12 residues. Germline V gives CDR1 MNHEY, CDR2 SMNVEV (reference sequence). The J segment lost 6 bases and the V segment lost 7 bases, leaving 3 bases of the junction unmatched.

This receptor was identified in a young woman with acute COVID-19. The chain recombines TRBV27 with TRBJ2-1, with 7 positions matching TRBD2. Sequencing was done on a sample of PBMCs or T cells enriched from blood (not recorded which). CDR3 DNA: TGTGCCAGCACGACGGGAGGCAATGAGCAGTTCTTC. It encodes CASTTGGNEQFF.